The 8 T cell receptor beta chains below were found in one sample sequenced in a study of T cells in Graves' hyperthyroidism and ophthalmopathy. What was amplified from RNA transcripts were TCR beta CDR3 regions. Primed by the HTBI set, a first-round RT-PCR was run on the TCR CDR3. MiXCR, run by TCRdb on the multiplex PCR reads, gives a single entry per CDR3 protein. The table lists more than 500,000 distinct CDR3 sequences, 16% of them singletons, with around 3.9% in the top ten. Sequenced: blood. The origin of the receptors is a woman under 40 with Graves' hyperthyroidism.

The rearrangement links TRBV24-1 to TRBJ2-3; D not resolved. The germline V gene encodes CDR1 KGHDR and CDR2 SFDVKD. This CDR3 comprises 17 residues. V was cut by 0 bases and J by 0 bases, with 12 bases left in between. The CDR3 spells CATSDLGLQSSTDTQYF. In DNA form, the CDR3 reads TGTGCCACCAGTGATTTGGGCCTTCAATCTAGCACAGATACGCAGTATTTT.

CDR3 DNA: TGTGCCAGCTCACCACCCGGCGGACCTAACTATGGCTACACCTTC. This translates into CASSPPGGPNYGYTF. The genes are TRBV18 and TRBJ1-2, with D unresolved. Trimming removed 0 bases from V and 0 bases from J, with 8 bases in between. CDR3 length equals 15 residues. CDR1 KGHSH and CDR2 LQKENI come from the germline V gene.

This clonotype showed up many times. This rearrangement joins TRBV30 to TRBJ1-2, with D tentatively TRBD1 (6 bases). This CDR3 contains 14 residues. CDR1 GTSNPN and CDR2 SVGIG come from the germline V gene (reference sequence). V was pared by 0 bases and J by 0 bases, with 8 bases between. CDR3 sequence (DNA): TGTGCCTGGAGTGTAGGGGGATCTAACTATGGCTACACCTTC. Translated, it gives CAWSVGGSNYGYTF.

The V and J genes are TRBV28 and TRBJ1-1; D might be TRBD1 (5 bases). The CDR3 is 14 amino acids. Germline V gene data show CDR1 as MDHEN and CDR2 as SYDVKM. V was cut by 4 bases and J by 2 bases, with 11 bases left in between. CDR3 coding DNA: TGTGCCAGCAGTTCCCCGACAGATAACACTGAAGCTTTCTTT. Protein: CASSSPTDNTEAFF.

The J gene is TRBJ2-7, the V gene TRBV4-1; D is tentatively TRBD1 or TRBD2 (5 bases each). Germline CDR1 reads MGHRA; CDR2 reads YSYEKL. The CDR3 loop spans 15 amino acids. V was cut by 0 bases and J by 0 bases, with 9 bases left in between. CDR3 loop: CASSQEPGSSYEQYF. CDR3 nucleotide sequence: TGCGCCAGCAGCCAAGAGCCAGGGAGCTCCTACGAGCAGTACTTC.

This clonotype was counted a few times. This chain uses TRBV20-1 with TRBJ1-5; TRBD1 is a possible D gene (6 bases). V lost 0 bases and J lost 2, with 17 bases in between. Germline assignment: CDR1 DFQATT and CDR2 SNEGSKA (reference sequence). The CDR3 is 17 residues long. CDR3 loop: CSARDRAGRGGNQPQHF. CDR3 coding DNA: TGCAGTGCTAGAGATCGCGCGGGCAGGGGAGGCAATCAGCCCCAGCATTTT.

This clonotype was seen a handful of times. CDR3: CSVDGPMNNEQFF. CDR3 DNA: TGCAGCGTTGATGGGCCGATGAACAATGAGCAGTTCTTC. The rearrangement uses TRBV29-1 and TRBJ2-1, with D hard to call. Trimming took off 3 bases at V and 5 bases at J, with 11 bases between the two ends. Germline CDR1 and CDR2: SQVTM and ANQGSEA. The CDR3 covers 13 residues.

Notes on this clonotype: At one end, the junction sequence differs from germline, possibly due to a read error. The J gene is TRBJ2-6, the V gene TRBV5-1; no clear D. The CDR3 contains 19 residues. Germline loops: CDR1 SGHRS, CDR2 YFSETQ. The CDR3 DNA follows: TGTGCCAGCAGCTTGGGTCTGAACATCTGGGGCTCTGGGGCCAACGTCCTGACTTTC. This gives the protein CASSLGLNIWGSGANVLTF. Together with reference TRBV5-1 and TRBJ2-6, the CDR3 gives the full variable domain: KAGVTQTPRYLIKTRGQQVTLSCSPISGHRSVSWYQQTPGQGLQFLFEYFSETQRNKGNFPGRFSGRQFSNSRSEMNVSTLELGDSALYLCASSLGLNIWGSGANVLTFGAGSRLTVL.